Listed below are T cell receptor beta chains from one sample, sequenced in a study of blood T cell repertoires in COVID-19. Sequencing used immunoSEQ multiplex PCR; TCRdb keeps in-frame clones, though not all of them. The sample lists approximately 240,000 clones; 82% were seen once. The source material was peripheral blood. These receptors were obtained from a woman older than 75 with active or convalescent COVID-19. CDR3s include the opening cysteine and the closing phenylalanine or tryptophan. D genes are given only for firm matches. Size tells how often a clone was seen (once, few, many) or the class of an expanded clone, and some rows leave it out.

j_gene: TRBJ2-3; abundance: NA; v_gene: TRBV10-1; d_gene: TRBD2; CDR3nt: TGCGCCAGCAGCCTGAGCGGGAGTACAGATACGCAGTATTTT; CDR3aa: CASSLSGSTDTQYF
j_gene: TRBJ1-5; abundance: NA; v_gene: TRBV5-1; d_gene: NA; CDR3nt: TGCGCCAGCAGCTTGGGAGAGGTCAATCAGCCCCAGCATTTT; CDR3aa: CASSLGEVNQPQHF
j_gene: TRBJ2-7; abundance: NA; v_gene: TRBV5-5; d_gene: NA; CDR3nt: TGTGCCAGCAGCTTGTTTCCGGGAGCCTACGAGCAGTACTTC; CDR3aa: CASSLFPGAYEQYF
j_gene: TRBJ2-7; abundance: NA; v_gene: TRBV5-6; d_gene: TRBD2; CDR3nt: TGTGCCAGCAGCTTGGATCACCAGCGGGGGGCCTACGAGCAGTACTTC; CDR3aa: CASSLDHQRGAYEQYF
j_gene: TRBJ2-5; abundance: NA; v_gene: TRBV5-1; d_gene: NA; CDR3nt: TGCGCCAGCAGAGCTCAAGAGACCCAGTACTTC; CDR3aa: CASRAQETQYF
j_gene: TRBJ2-7; abundance: NA; v_gene: TRBV29-1; d_gene: NA; CDR3nt: TGCAGCGTTGAGGACAGAGGACTCTCCTACGAGCAGTACTTC; CDR3aa: CSVEDRGLSYEQYF
j_gene: TRBJ2-7; abundance: once; v_gene: TRBV5-1; d_gene: TRBD2; CDR3nt: TGCGCCAGCAGTTACAGCGGGGACCCCTACGAGCAGTACTTC; CDR3aa: CASSYSGDPYEQYF
j_gene: TRBJ1-3; abundance: NA; v_gene: TRBV28; d_gene: TRBD1; CDR3nt: TGTGCCAGCAGTTTGGGCAGGGGGACAAACACCATATATTTT; CDR3aa: CASSLGRGTNTIYF
j_gene: TRBJ1-5; abundance: once; v_gene: TRBV6-5; d_gene: NA; CDR3nt: TGTGCCAGCAGTCCTGAGGGAGTGGGCAATCAGCCCCAGCATTTT; CDR3aa: CASSPEGVGNQPQHF
j_gene: TRBJ2-4; abundance: NA; v_gene: TRBV6-5; d_gene: TRBD2; CDR3nt: TGTGCCAGCAGTCTAGCGGGAGGGGTCAAAAACATTCAGTACTTC; CDR3aa: CASSLAGGVKNIQYF
j_gene: TRBJ2-1; abundance: NA; v_gene: TRBV24-1; d_gene: TRBD1; CDR3nt: TGTGCCACCGCTAGAATCGGGACAGGGCTACATGAGCAGTTCTTC; CDR3aa: CATARIGTGLHEQFF
j_gene: TRBJ2-5; abundance: NA; v_gene: TRBV2; d_gene: TRBD2; CDR3nt: TGTGCCAGCAGGGTTAGCGGGGGACAAGAGACCCAGTACTTC; CDR3aa: CASRVSGGQETQYF
j_gene: TRBJ2-3; abundance: NA; v_gene: TRBV5-4; d_gene: NA; CDR3nt: TGTGCCAGCAGCTTGGCCGTGGGGGCTAACACAGATACGCAGTATTTT; CDR3aa: CASSLAVGANTDTQYF
j_gene: TRBJ2-1; abundance: NA; v_gene: TRBV24-1; d_gene: NA; CDR3nt: TGTGCCACCAGTGATCTCCTACACTCCTACAGTGAGCAGTTCTTC; CDR3aa: CATSDLLHSYSEQFF
j_gene: TRBJ1-4; abundance: few; v_gene: TRBV5-1; d_gene: NA; CDR3nt: TGCGCCAGCAGCTTGGCCCGGGGCGGAGGGGAAAAACTGTTTTTT; CDR3aa: CASSLARGGGEKLFF
j_gene: TRBJ1-2; abundance: NA; v_gene: TRBV29-1; d_gene: NA; CDR3nt: TGCAGCGCCGGGACAAACTATGGCTACACCTTC; CDR3aa: CSAGTNYGYTF
j_gene: TRBJ1-2; abundance: once; v_gene: TRBV5-1; d_gene: NA; CDR3nt: TGCGCCAGCAGCTCCGCGGACAGCCTCTATGGCTACACCTTC; CDR3aa: CASSSADSLYGYTF
j_gene: TRBJ1-4; abundance: NA; v_gene: TRBV24-1; d_gene: NA; CDR3nt: TGTGCCACCAGTGATAACAGGGAAGGTGAAAAACTGTTTTTT; CDR3aa: CATSDNREGEKLFF
j_gene: TRBJ1-6; abundance: NA; v_gene: TRBV5-1; d_gene: NA; CDR3nt: TGCGCCAGCAGCTTGGGAGGACGACAGCTCAATTCACCCCTCCACTTT; CDR3aa: CASSLGGRQLNSPLHF
j_gene: TRBJ2-1; abundance: NA; v_gene: TRBV5-5; d_gene: TRBD2; CDR3nt: TGTGCCAGCAGCTCGCTGGGGGGGAGCTCCTACAATGAGCAGTTCTTC; CDR3aa: CASSSLGGSSYNEQFF
j_gene: TRBJ2-1; abundance: few; v_gene: TRBV24-1; d_gene: TRBD1; CDR3nt: TGTGCCACCAGTGTAGGGCAGGGGGCGACCAATGAGCAGTTCTTC; CDR3aa: CATSVGQGATNEQFF
j_gene: TRBJ1-6; abundance: NA; v_gene: TRBV10-2; d_gene: NA; CDR3nt: TGCGCCAGCAGTGTACAGGACAATTCACCCCTCCACTTT; CDR3aa: CASSVQDNSPLHF
j_gene: TRBJ2-3; abundance: NA; v_gene: TRBV10-3; d_gene: TRBD2; CDR3nt: TGTGCCATCGGGGCTAGGAGCGGGGCTGGAGATACGCAGTATTTT; CDR3aa: CAIGARSGAGDTQYF
j_gene: TRBJ2-5; abundance: NA; v_gene: TRBV27; d_gene: NA; CDR3nt: TGTGCCAGCAGTGAAAGAGTCCAAGAGACCCAGTACTTC; CDR3aa: CASSERVQETQYF
j_gene: TRBJ1-6; abundance: NA; v_gene: TRBV19; d_gene: NA; CDR3nt: TGTGCCAGTAGTATAGACCGGGGGAGTTCACCCCTCCACTTT; CDR3aa: CASSIDRGSSPLHF